The following is a T cell receptor (beta chain) sequence with its context. Antigen: not known. This entry is derived from a study of cytomegalovirus exposure and HLA in healthy donors. Germline V gives CDR1 SQVTM, CDR2 ANQGSEA. CDR3 length equals 12 residues. Trimming cost V 3 bases and J 3 bases, with 6 bases left between them. The method was immunoSEQ multiplex PCR; TCRdb's version includes in-frame clones alone and lacks a portion of them. The sample has 100,000 to 130,000 clones; around 82% are singletons. Findings and caveats of the study: Reportedly, diagnosis of cytomegalovirus status by the classifier showed high specificity and sensitivity. It was approximately 150 TCR beta chains that were listed as cytomegalovirus-associated.

Sequences were obtained from PBMCs. This TCR derives from a woman between 18 and 29 years old in good health and CMV-seronegative. The gene calls are TRBV29-1 and TRBJ1-3; the D is unclear. The chain's CDR3 is CSVDLGGNTIYF. In nucleotides, the CDR3 is TGCAGCGTTGACCTCGGTGGAAACACCATATATTTT.